This paragraph reports one T cell receptor beta chain. Its antigen is not identified. This specimen belongs to a study of cytomegalovirus exposure and HLA in healthy donors. Study conclusions and caveats: When a later analysis was performed, an Asian-associated ancestry cluster reportedly had fewer N-insertions than the roughly 700-donor mean. Per a later analysis, HLA-associated TCR beta chains showed more clonal expansion than other, equally common TCR beta chains. Earlier analysis found most TCR beta V segments productive about 90% or about 30% of the time. Roughly uniform sequencing depth across donors was assumed, possibly incorrectly.

Primers included in the PCR were 60 Vbeta and 13 Jbeta primers. The data were produced by immunoSEQ multiplex PCR, yet TCRdb's version contains in-frame clones alone and is incomplete. The sample consists of 90,000 or so clones, roughly four fifths of them appearing once. V was pared by 8 bases and J by 0 bases, with 20 bases between. CDR1 and CDR2 (germline): GTSNPN, SVGIG (reference sequence). CDR3 length equals 16 residues. This clonotype was obtained from a man aged 25 to 45 in good health and CMV-seropositive. The sample was PBMCs. This chain connects TRBV30 to TRBJ1-3; D possibly corresponds to TRBD1 (6 bases). CDR3 sequence: CAGQGTQDFSGNTIYF. For the CDR3, the DNA is TGTGCCGGGCAAGGGACACAGGATTTCTCTGGAAACACCATATATTTT.